The clone carrying this TCR beta chain appeared once. Its antigen is not known. This sample was taken from a study of T cell responses to AZD1222 COVID-19 vaccine. Findings and limits, study-wide: Repertoires were obtained solely post-peak T cell response. Females made up more of the donors, who were largely white British, and clonal diversity may have come out too low. An increase in Spike-specific TCR breadth and depth was observed after two AZD1222 doses.

Repertoires were generated with immunoSEQ multiplex PCR, while TCRdb's copy carries only in-frame clones and drops some. The repertoire holds 65,000 to 85,000 clones, with 80% to 85% as singletons. CDR3 length: 15 residues. Germline values: CDR1 SGHTA, CDR2 FQGTGA. Trimming removed 4 bases at V and 1 base at J, with 14 bases between. This specimen consisted of peripheral blood, obtained on day 0 of AZD1222 vaccination. V and J are TRBV7-3 and TRBJ2-7; a possible D gene is TRBD2 (6 bases). The clonotype comes from an adult in good health. In nucleotides, the CDR3 is TGTGCCAGCAGCTCCACCGGAGGGCCGTCCTACGAGCAGTACTTC. It encodes CASSSTGGPSYEQYF.